Listed below are T cell receptor beta chains from one sample, sequenced in a study of blood T cell repertoires in COVID-19. The protocol was immunoSEQ multiplex PCR, while the TCRdb copy is restricted to in-frame clones and leaves out a portion. This table has under 50,000 clones, 88% appearing once. The sequenced material came from peripheral blood. Receptors were obtained from a man aged 45-60 years with active COVID-19. Each CDR3 is given with its conserved first and last residue. D genes are given only for firm matches. A clone size is listed for some rows: how often the clone was seen (once, few, many), or a class if it is expanded.

J | D | V | size | DNA | CDR3
TRBJ2-5 | TRBD2 | TRBV27 | - | TGTGCCAGCAGTTTAGCCGGGAGGGAGACCCAGTACTTC | CASSLAGRETQYF
TRBJ2-3 | TRBD2 | TRBV2 | - | TGTGCCAGCAATGGGGGGACTAGCGGAGCCCCCACAGATACGCAGTATTTT | CASNGGTSGAPTDTQYF
TRBJ2-1 | TRBD2 | TRBV9 | few | TGTGCCAGCAGCGGGCTAGCGGCCCCCTACAATGAGCAGTTCTTC | CASSGLAAPYNEQFF
TRBJ1-1 | - | TRBV4-1 | - | TGCGCCAGCAGCCAAGTGGCAGGAGGGAATACTGAAGCTTTCTTT | CASSQVAGGNTEAFF
TRBJ2-1 | TRBD1 | TRBV5-6 | - | TGTGCCAGCATTCTATTACGGGACAGCAACTACAATGAGCAGTTCTTC | CASILLRDSNYNEQFF
TRBJ2-5 | TRBD1 | TRBV11-2 | - | TGTGCCAGCAGTTTAGGACAGGGGGCTCAAGAGACCCAGTACTTC | CASSLGQGAQETQYF
TRBJ2-7 | - | TRBV19 | few | TGTGCCAGTAGTACCCGTAAAGGGGAAAGACACGAGCAGTACTTC | CASSTRKGERHEQYF
TRBJ2-7 | TRBD2 | TRBV18 | - | TGTGCCAGCTCACCCTCCGGCGCGGGGGGCGAGCAGTACTTC | CASSPSGAGGEQYF
TRBJ2-3 | - | TRBV7-3 | - | TGTGCCAGCAGCCGGGGGGCAGACACAGATACGCAGTATTTT | CASSRGADTDTQYF
TRBJ2-5 | TRBD2 | TRBV3-1/TRBV3-2 | - | TGTGCCAGCAGCCAAGTAACTAGCGGGGGGGGAGAGACCCAGTACTTC | CASSQVTSGGGETQYF
TRBJ2-1 | TRBD2 | TRBV24-1 | - | TGTGCCACCAGTAAAGGGACTAGCGGGAACAATGAGCAGTTCTTC | CATSKGTSGNNEQFF
TRBJ1-1 | - | TRBV11-1 | few | TGTGCCAGCAGCTTACCCGTTAACACTGAAGCTTTCTTT | CASSLPVNTEAFF
TRBJ2-5 | - | TRBV27 | - | TGTGCCAGCAGCTCTGACTTGACGGGAGCGGGTCAAGAGACCCAGTACTTC | CASSSDLTGAGQETQYF
TRBJ2-5 | TRBD1 | TRBV7-8 | - | TGTGCCAGCAGCTTTTTTTCGACAGGGGGCAAGGAGACCCAGTACTTC | CASSFFSTGGKETQYF
TRBJ2-2 | TRBD2 | TRBV11-3 | few | TGTGCCAGCAGTCGGGGGGGGACCAACACCGGGGAGCTGTTTTTT | CASSRGGTNTGELFF
TRBJ2-3 | - | TRBV5-4 | - | TGTGCCAGCAGCTTGGACAGAGCAGATACGCAGTATTTT | CASSLDRADTQYF
TRBJ2-1 | TRBD2 | TRBV19 | - | TGTGCCAGTCCAACCGGACTAGCGGGAGACTACAATGAGCAGTTCTTC | CASPTGLAGDYNEQFF
TRBJ2-5 | - | TRBV7-2 | - | TGTGCCAGCAGCTTAGGGGGGGGGACAATAGAGACCCAGTACTTC | CASSLGGGTIETQYF
TRBJ2-7 | TRBD1 | TRBV2 | - | TGTGCCAGCAGTTTCGGGACAGTCGCGAACGAGCAGTACTTC | CASSFGTVANEQYF
TRBJ2-3 | TRBD2 | TRBV5-1 | once | TGCGCCAGCAGCCCCCGGCAGGGAGGGAGCACAGATACGCAGTATTTT | CASSPRQGGSTDTQYF
TRBJ1-3 | - | TRBV4-1 | - | TGCGCCAGCAGTCAATTAACGGGTACTGGAAACACCATATATTTT | CASSQLTGTGNTIYF
TRBJ1-2 | - | TRBV29-1 | - | TGCAGCGTTGAAGATCTCAACTATGGCTACACCTTC | CSVEDLNYGYTF
TRBJ2-7 | TRBD2 | TRBV5-4 | - | TGTGCCAGCAGCAATCCCGGGACTAGGGGCTACGAGCAGTACTTC | CASSNPGTRGYEQYF
TRBJ1-1 | - | TRBV29-1 | - | TGCAGCCCGAGGCCATCCTTGAACACTGAAGCTTTCTTT | CSPRPSLNTEAFF
TRBJ1-2 | TRBD1 | TRBV6-6 | - | TGTGCCAGCAGCCCTCCGGGACAGGGAAGAAATGGCTACACCTTC | CASSPPGQGRNGYTF
TRBJ2-3 | TRBD2 | TRBV15 | - | TGTGCCACCAGCAGAGATTCCAGCGGGGGCATAGCGGGAGCCAGGGGGACGCAGTATTTT | CATSRDSSGGIAGARGTQYF
TRBJ1-5 | - | TRBV19 | - | TGTGCCAGTAGGACCCTGGGGGGAGATAGCAATCAGCCCCAGCATTTT | CASRTLGGDSNQPQHF
TRBJ2-2 | TRBD2 | TRBV19 | - | TGTGCCAGTGGGGACTACCGGAACACCGGGGAGCTGTTTTTT | CASGDYRNTGELFF
TRBJ2-5 | TRBD1 | TRBV5-1 | - | TGCGCCAGCAGCGTGGGGGACAGGGGCCAAGAGACCCAGTACTTC | CASSVGDRGQETQYF
TRBJ1-1 | TRBD1 | TRBV19 | - | TGTGCCAGTAGTGCCCAGGGGGCTGGGCGCACTGAAGCTTTCTTT | CASSAQGAGRTEAFF
TRBJ2-7 | TRBD2 | TRBV9 | - | TGTGCCAGCAGCGCGAGCGGGAGGGCGTACGAGCAGTACTTC | CASSASGRAYEQYF
TRBJ2-1 | TRBD2 | TRBV19 | - | TGTGCCACCCGGCTTACTAGCGGAGACAATGAGCAGTTCTTC | CATRLTSGDNEQFF
TRBJ2-1 | TRBD1 | TRBV27 | - | TGTGCCAGCAGTTTTGGGACAGTGGCCTACAATGAGCAGTTCTTC | CASSFGTVAYNEQFF
TRBJ2-3 | - | TRBV21-1 | - | TGTGCCAGCGGAGGCGGGGGAGAAGATACGCAGTATTTT | CASGGGGEDTQYF
TRBJ2-3 | - | TRBV7-9 | - | TGTGCCAGCAGCTTAGTCCGGGGGAGCACAGATACGCAGTATTTT | CASSLVRGSTDTQYF
TRBJ2-1 | TRBD1 | TRBV19 | - | TGTGCCAGTAGTATTAAGGGTCTACTAACGACAGGGAGAACCTACAATGAGCAGTTCTTC | CASSIKGLLTTGRTYNEQFF
TRBJ1-3 | TRBD1 | TRBV18 | - | TGTGCCAGCTCAGGTGGACAGGGGGCCAGAAACACCATATATTTT | CASSGGQGARNTIYF
TRBJ2-5 | TRBD2 | TRBV19 | once | TGTGCCAGTAGTATACCTTGGACTAGCGGCCAAGAGACCCAGTACTTC | CASSIPWTSGQETQYF
TRBJ1-1 | - | TRBV7-8 | - | TGTGCCAGCAGCCACGGGGGGAGGACTGAAGCTTTCTTT | CASSHGGRTEAFF
TRBJ1-5 | - | TRBV28 | once | TGTGCCAGCAGTGCAGAGGACAATCAGCCCCAGCATTTT | CASSAEDNQPQHF
TRBJ2-3 | - | TRBV7-3 | - | TGTGCCAGCAGCTTTACGGGGGGCACAGATACGCAGTATTTT | CASSFTGGTDTQYF
TRBJ2-1 | TRBD2 | TRBV5-1 | - | TGCGCCAGCAGCTTGAAGCGGGGGACATACAATGAGCAGTTCTTC | CASSLKRGTYNEQFF
TRBJ2-1 | TRBD2 | TRBV4-2 | - | TGTGCCAGCAGCCCGTGGACTAGCGGGAGTGACCCCAATGAGCAGTTCTTC | CASSPWTSGSDPNEQFF
TRBJ2-7 | TRBD2 | TRBV29-1 | few | TGCAGCGCTGGGGCTAGCGGCTCTGTCTACGAGCAGTACTTC | CSAGASGSVYEQYF
TRBJ1-1 | TRBD1 | TRBV28 | - | TGTGCCAGCAGTTCCAACAGGGGCGTGAACACTGAAGCTTTCTTT | CASSSNRGVNTEAFF
TRBJ2-1 | - | TRBV6-5 | - | TGTGCCAGCTCTTCGGTGGGAGGCAATGAGCAGTTCTTC | CASSSVGGNEQFF
TRBJ2-1 | - | TRBV9 | few | TGTGCCAGCAGCGTAGGCCTGGGCCTTTCGGATGAGCAGTTCTTC | CASSVGLGLSDEQFF
TRBJ2-7 | - | TRBV19 | - | TGTGCCAGTAGTATGAGGACAAACCAATACGAGCAGTACTTC | CASSMRTNQYEQYF
TRBJ2-5 | TRBD1 | TRBV7-8 | - | TGTGCCAGCAGCGACTCCGAGGACAGGGCTGAGGAGACCCAGTACTTC | CASSDSEDRAEETQYF
TRBJ2-1 | TRBD2 | TRBV5-1 | - | TGCGCCAGCAGCTTGGACAGCGGGAGGGCCCCTGAGCAGTTCTTC | CASSLDSGRAPEQFF
TRBJ2-7 | - | TRBV6-2/TRBV6-3 | - | TGTGCCAGCAGTTTTTCAGGGAACTACGAGCAGTACTTC | CASSFSGNYEQYF
TRBJ2-4 | TRBD1 | TRBV2 | - | TGTGCCAGCAGTAAATATCGAACATCCACAGGGGTGAACATTCAGTACTTC | CASSKYRTSTGVNIQYF
TRBJ1-2 | TRBD1 | TRBV7-2 | - | TGTGCCAGCAGCCCTTTGGGGACAGGGCGCAATGGCTACACCTTC | CASSPLGTGRNGYTF
TRBJ2-1 | TRBD1 | TRBV12-3/TRBV12-4 | - | TGTGCCAGCAGCAGGACAGGGCTTGATGAGCAGTTCTTC | CASSRTGLDEQFF
TRBJ1-4 | - | TRBV6-5 | - | TGTGCCGTTGAAGAGGGAGATGAAAAACTGTTTTTT | CAVEEGDEKLFF